The clone carrying this T cell receptor (beta chain) was seen more than once but under ten times. Repertoires were generated with immunoSEQ multiplex PCR, while TCRdb's copy carries only in-frame clones and drops some. The sample lists about 270,000 clones; 88% were seen once. This CDR3 is 17 amino acids long. The germline gives CDR1 SGHVS, CDR2 FQNEAQ. Trimming at V came to 5 bases and at J to 0 bases, leaving 5 bases not matched to a gene. Allocation to cohorts depended on clinical history reported by the participants. The sample belongs to a study of blood T cell repertoires in COVID-19. About the research overall: Spain, Italy and the United States supplied samples that represented acute and convalescent COVID-19.

This TCR derives from a woman in her forties or fifties who had recovered from COVID-19. The sequencing input was PBMCs or T cells enriched from blood (not recorded which). V usage is TRBV7-8 and J usage is TRBJ1-6; 9 bases fit TRBD1. CDR3 amino acids: CASSAGQGSSYNSPLHF. CDR3 coding DNA: TGTGCCAGCAGCGCGGGACAGGGAAGCTCCTATAATTCACCCCTCCACTTT.